A single sample is the source of the 30 T cell receptor beta chains below, sequenced in a study of T-cell memory formation after mild COVID-19. MiXCR was run by TCRdb on the 5' RACE reads, yielding one entry per CDR3 protein. Of fewer than 200,000 distinct CDR3 sequences listed, 20% to 25% are singletons. The material sequenced was PBMCs or a T cell subset sorted from them (not recorded which). These receptors all come from an adult woman who had mild COVID-19 (a few samples of this study predate the infection). Cell type and time point are not known.

CDR3 sequence (DNA): TGTGCCAGCAACGAAATGGGGATGGAGACCCAGTACTTC. It is translated as CASNEMGMETQYF. The J gene is TRBJ2-5, the V gene TRBV2; D remains ambiguous. Deletions cut 7 bases from V and 5 bases from J, with 14 bases between. Germline values: CDR1 SNHLY, CDR2 FYNNEI. The CDR3 totals 13 residues. Combining the CDR3 with reference TRBV2 and TRBJ2-5 gives the whole variable domain EPEVTQTPSHQVTQMGQEVILRCVPISNHLYFYWYRQILGQKVEFLVSFYNNEISEKSEIFDDQFSVERPDGSNFTLKIRSTKLEDSAMYFCASNEMGMETQYFGPGTRLLVL.

This clonotype appeared a single time. At one end the junction does not follow the germline gene, possibly because of a read error. The genes are TRBV7-9 and TRBJ1-2; no definite D call. Germline CDR1 and CDR2: SEHNR and FQNEAQ (reference sequence). The CDR3 length is 14 residues. CDR3 in DNA: TGTGCCAGCAGCCCGTCGGGCTCTAACTATGGCTACGCCTTC. It specifies CASSPSGSNYGYAF.

V gene TRBV4-3 combines with J gene TRBJ2-3, with 7 bases aligning to TRBD1. In germline, CDR1 is LGHNA, CDR2 YSLEER. The CDR3 loop spans 16 amino acids. V gave up 0 bases and J gave up 4 bases; unmatched junction bases: 7. The CDR3 loop is CASSQDLDRVADTQYF. As DNA, the CDR3 is TGCGCCAGCAGCCAAGATCTCGACAGGGTAGCAGATACGCAGTATTTT.

This clonotype was counted between two and nine times. The chain uses TRBV7-9 and TRBJ1-6; no reliable D call. The V gene lost 2 bases and the J gene lost 6 bases, with 2 bases spanning the gap. CDR3 length equals 12 residues. CDR1 and CDR2 from the germline V gene are SEHNR and FQNEAQ (reference sequence). The CDR3 coding sequence is TGTGCCAGCAGCTTACCTAATTCACCCCTCCACTTT. It translates to CASSLPNSPLHF.

The DNA of the CDR3 is TGTGCCAGCAGCTTGGAGCTTAGCGGGAGTCAACAAGAGACCCAGTACTTC. Translating it yields CASSLELSGSQQETQYF. This chain links TRBV7-2 with TRBJ2-5; the match to TRBD2 covers 9 bases. V was pared by 3 bases and J by 2 bases, with 10 bases of the junction left unmatched. The CDR3 loop spans 17 amino acids. The germline CDR1 and CDR2 sequences are SGHTA and FQGNSA.

The rearrangement joins TRBV4-2 to TRBJ1-2; 7 nucleotides match TRBD1. Germline CDR1 is LGHNA and CDR2 is YNFKEQ. With V trimmed by 0 bases and J by 7 bases, 14 bases remained unmatched. The CDR3 totals 17 residues. The DNA of the CDR3 is TGTGCCAGCAGCCAAGATGCGGCAGGGCTCAAGGGGGCTGGCTACACCTTC. Amino acid sequence: CASSQDAAGLKGAGYTF.

The gene calls are TRBV6-5 and TRBJ2-7; no clear D. V shed 8 bases and J shed 0 bases, with 8 bases lying between them. This CDR3 is 12 amino acids long. Germline-derived CDR1 and CDR2 are MNHEY and SVGAGI. Here the CDR3 DNA reads TGTGCCAGCGGATCCATCTCCTACGAGCAGTACTTC. Translated: CASGSISYEQYF.

This clonotype was observed a handful of times. The chain employs TRBV20-1 and TRBJ2-3; D not resolved. Germline V gives CDR1 DFQATT, CDR2 SNEGSKA (reference sequence). Trimming took off 1 base at V and 2 bases at J, with 13 bases between the two ends. This CDR3 spans 15 amino acids. CDR3 nucleotide sequence: TGCAGTGCTAGAGGTGACACGCTATTCACAGATACGCAGTATTTT. Its translation: CSARGDTLFTDTQYF.

This clonotype was seen only a few times. The gene calls are TRBV6-4 and TRBJ2-7, with D unclear. Trimming shortened V by 3 bases and J by 7 bases, and 22 bases separated the two germline ends. The V gene's germline CDR1 is MRHNA and CDR2 SNTAGT. This CDR3 is 16 amino acids long. CDR3 sequence (DNA): TGTGCCAGCAGTGAACTCCCTCGGCCCACTCCGGAAGAGCAGTACTTC. Translation gives CASSELPRPTPEEQYF.

This clonotype appeared a few times. In DNA form, the CDR3 reads TGTGCCAGCAGCATCCACGGGACTAGCGGGTACGAGCAGTACTTC. Translation gives CASSIHGTSGYEQYF. The chain combines TRBV7-2 with TRBJ2-7; 12 bases map to TRBD2. The CDR3 spans 15 residues. Per germline, CDR1 SGHTA and CDR2 FQGNSA. The V and J ends lost 5 bases and 4 bases, in that order; junction bases with no gene match: 6.

The chain has TRBV6-2 or TRBV6-3 and TRBJ2-7; the match to TRBD1 covers 8 bases. Unmatched junction bases numbered 11, after V lost 2 bases and J lost 2 bases. Germline V gives CDR1 MNHEY, CDR2 SVGEGT. This CDR3 contains 17 residues. This CDR3 reads CASSYPDQGAMTYEQYF. CDR3 nucleotide sequence: TGTGCCAGCAGTTACCCGGACCAGGGGGCCATGACCTACGAGCAGTACTTC.

The chain has TRBV7-9 and TRBJ1-1, with 7 bases identical to TRBD1. With 7 bases clipped from V and 5 bases from J, the junction kept 19 bases outside the gene matches. This CDR3 is built from 17 residues. Per germline, CDR1 SEHNR and CDR2 FQNEAQ (reference sequence). In DNA form, the CDR3 reads TGTGCCAGCATCCCGACAGGGACCCCAACTCGGGGGACTGAAGCTTTCTTT. Its protein product is CASIPTGTPTRGTEAFF.

The rearrangement links TRBV11-3 to TRBJ2-1, with D possibly being TRBD1 (6 bases). Deletions cut 4 bases from V and 8 bases from J, with 15 bases between. Germline assignment: CDR1 SGHNT and CDR2 YENEEA. CDR3 length equals 14 residues. Written as DNA, the CDR3 is TGTGCCAGCAGCTGGGAGATAGAGGGGGATGAGCAGTTCTTC. It translates to CASSWEIEGDEQFF.

The chain has TRBV4-1 and TRBJ2-7; perhaps TRBD2 as D (6 bases). V lost 0 bases and J 0 bases, leaving 15 bases between the germline ends. Germline V gives CDR1 MGHRA, CDR2 YSYEKL. The CDR3 loop spans 17 amino acids. CDR3 coding DNA: TGCGCCAGCAGCCAAGATTTTGGGGAGGAATACTCCTACGAGCAGTACTTC. Translation gives CASSQDFGEEYSYEQYF.

Only a few counts were recorded for this clonotype. This sequence joins TRBV4-3 and TRBJ2-5; possibly TRBD2 for D (5 bases). The length of the CDR3 is 13 residues. Germline lookup yields CDR1 LGHNA and CDR2 YSLEER. V lost 4 bases to trimming and J lost 1 base, with 7 bases between them. CDR3 DNA sequence: TGCGCCAGCAGCCCAGCGGTCCAAGAGACCCAGTACTTC. Its protein is CASSPAVQETQYF.

This sequence joins TRBV30 and TRBJ2-2; 9 bases line up with TRBD2. The CDR3 loop spans 14 amino acids. Germline V gene data show CDR1 as GTSNPN and CDR2 as SVGIG (reference sequence). The ends lost 3 bases at V and 7 bases at J; junction bases unmatched: 6. CDR3 loop: CAWRASGKVGELFF. The DNA for the CDR3 is TGTGCCTGGAGGGCTAGCGGGAAGGTCGGGGAGCTGTTTTTT.

The table lists this clonotype with a few counts. The V gene is TRBV12-3 or TRBV12-4, the J gene TRBJ2-7; 14 bases are a match to TRBD2. J lost 0 bases, V lost 5 bases, and 3 bases had no gene match. The CDR3 runs to 16 residues. The CDR3 DNA is TGTGCCAGCAGTCAGGGGACTAGCGGGAGCTCCTACGAGCAGTACTTC. This codes for CASSQGTSGSSYEQYF.

This clonotype was observed a handful of times. The chain joins TRBV12-3 or TRBV12-4 to TRBJ2-3; 12 bases match TRBD2. The CDR3 extends over 21 amino acids. With V trimmed by 6 bases and J by 4 bases, 23 bases remained unmatched. The CDR3 sequence: CASRDISPSSGGALGSDTQYF. The DNA for the CDR3 is TGTGCCAGCAGAGACATCAGCCCCTCTAGCGGGGGGGCCTTGGGGTCAGATACGCAGTATTTT.

This chain links TRBV5-4 with TRBJ2-5, with 9 bases that match TRBD2. Germline trimming cut 4 bases from V and 5 bases from J; bases unmatched to any gene: 12. CDR1 and CDR2 (germline): SGHNT, YYREEE (reference sequence). CDR3 length equals 16 residues. CDR3 protein: CASSPPTSGTAETQYF. CDR3 DNA sequence: TGTGCCAGCAGCCCGCCGACTAGCGGAACCGCGGAGACCCAGTACTTC.

J is TRBJ1-2 and V is TRBV9; no clear D. CDR3 length equals 13 residues. Germline-derived CDR1 and CDR2 are SGDLS and YYNGEE. The V end was cut by 3 bases, the J end by 7 bases, with 13 bases between. CDR3 amino acids: CASSGRGWAGYTF. The DNA for the CDR3 is TGTGCCAGCAGCGGGAGAGGATGGGCTGGCTACACCTTC.

This chain uses TRBV7-9 with TRBJ2-6, with D possibly called TRBD1 or TRBD2 (5 bases each). Germline loops: CDR1 SEHNR, CDR2 FQNEAQ (reference sequence). V lost 0 bases and J 0 bases, leaving 9 bases between the germline ends. This CDR3 has 17 residues. The CDR3 loop is CASSLAGGTSGANVLTF. In DNA form, the CDR3 reads TGTGCCAGCAGCTTAGCTGGGGGAACCTCTGGGGCCAACGTCCTGACTTTC.

This clonotype has a handful of counts. V usage is TRBV7-6 and J usage is TRBJ2-5, with a possible D match to TRBD2 (6 bases). The CDR3 is made up of 15 amino acids. The germline CDR1 and CDR2 sequences are SGHVS and FNYEAQ. Deletions cut 0 bases from V and 2 bases from J, with 10 bases between. This CDR3 is CASSLAWGVQETQYF. CDR3 coding DNA: TGTGCCAGCAGCTTAGCATGGGGGGTGCAAGAGACCCAGTACTTC. The entire variable domain, with the rest obtained from reference TRBV7-6 and TRBJ2-5, is as follows: GAGVSQSPRYKVTKRGQDVALRCDPISGHVSLYWYRQALGQGPEFLTYFNYEAQQDKSGLPNDRFSAERPEGSISTLTIQRTEQRDSAMYRCASSLAWGVQETQYFGPGTRLLVL.

The sample holds a few counts of this clonotype. This chain links TRBV7-9 with TRBJ2-3; 9 nucleotides agree with TRBD2. There are 16 residues in the CDR3. The junction had 7 bases not matched to a gene; V was cut back by 2 bases and J by 4 bases. Per germline, CDR1 SEHNR and CDR2 FQNEAQ (reference sequence). The chain's CDR3 is CASSLSSGRGPDTQYF. CDR3 DNA sequence: TGTGCCAGCAGCTTAAGTAGCGGGAGAGGCCCAGATACGCAGTATTTT.

The rearrangement links TRBV27 to TRBJ2-1; D remains ambiguous. Germline CDR1 reads MNHEY; CDR2 reads SMNVEV (reference sequence). This CDR3 has 13 residues. The ends were cut back, 4 bases at V and 7 bases at J, with 11 bases in the middle. The CDR3 coding sequence is TGTGCCAGCAGTTCCCTTGGGGAAAATGAGCAGTTCTTC. As protein: CASSSLGENEQFF.

A few counts support this clonotype. The chain joins TRBV4-3 to TRBJ1-4, with TRBD1 matching 9 bases. After removal of 2 bases from V and 6 bases from J, the junction contained 7 bases not matched to a gene. This CDR3 region has 16 residues. The germline V gene has CDR1 LGHNA and CDR2 YSLEER. CDR3: CASSQFSQGADEKLFF. The CDR3 DNA is TGCGCCAGCAGCCAATTCTCACAGGGGGCGGATGAAAAACTGTTTTTT.

This clonotype was recorded at least ten times. The rearrangement uses TRBV12-3 or TRBV12-4 and TRBJ1-6; TRBD1 agrees at 9 bases. The CDR3 has 14 residues. Trimming took 6 bases from V and 10 from J; bases not matched to a gene: 7. As DNA, the CDR3 is TGTGCCAGCAGCTCCGGGACAGGGCGATCACCCCTCCACTTT. Translated: CASSSGTGRSPLHF.

This clonotype has just a few counts. This chain links TRBV30 with TRBJ2-7; D might be TRBD1 (6 bases). CDR1 is GTSNPN, CDR2 SVGIG, per germline (reference sequence). This CDR3 is built from 12 residues. The germline V and J ends were trimmed by 5 bases and 3 bases, with 11 bases remaining between them. DNA of the CDR3: TGTGCCTGGCGGGACACCTTCTACGAGCAGTACTTC. The encoded protein is CAWRDTFYEQYF.

This clonotype has a handful of counts. The CDR3 is CASSGPSRVQETQYF. The CDR3, as DNA: TGTGCCAGCAGCGGGCCATCCAGAGTCCAAGAGACCCAGTACTTC. This sequence joins TRBV3-1 and TRBJ2-5; D unresolved. V lost 5 bases, J lost 1 base, and 14 bases lay in between. CDR1 is LGHDT, CDR2 YNNKEL, per germline (reference sequence). This CDR3 has 15 residues.

This chain joins TRBV7-8 and TRBJ2-2; D might be TRBD2 (5 bases). V lost 2 bases and J 4 bases, leaving 11 bases between the germline ends. The CDR3 sequence is 15 residues long. Germline V gene sequence: CDR1 SGHVS, CDR2 FQNEAQ. CDR3 sequence reads: CASSLYRESTGELFF. The DNA of the CDR3 is TGTGCCAGCAGCTTATATCGGGAAAGCACCGGGGAGCTGTTTTTT.

This clonotype has ten or more counts. The V gene is TRBV19, the J gene TRBJ1-5, with 7 bases matching TRBD1. This CDR3 comprises 15 residues. The germline CDR1 and CDR2 sequences are LNHDA and SQIVND (reference sequence). The ends lost 0 bases at V and 3 bases at J; junction bases unmatched: 2. The CDR3 protein is CASSIDDRDNQPQHF. DNA of the CDR3: TGTGCCAGTAGTATAGATGACAGGGACAATCAGCCCCAGCATTTT. Full variable domain (outside the CDR3, taken from reference TRBV19 and TRBJ1-5): DGGITQSPKYLFRKEGQNVTLSCEQNLNHDAMYWYRQDPGQGLRLIYYSQIVNDFQKGDIAEGYSVSREKKESFPLTVTSAQKNPTAFYLCASSIDDRDNQPQHFGDGTRLSIL.